This TCR beta chain is from a study of cytomegalovirus exposure and HLA in healthy donors. For the study at large: Early released data had 65 million to 100 million unique TCRs, all coming from HLA-typed donors.

The CDR3 contains 16 residues. From germline, CDR1 is LNHDA and CDR2 SQIVND (reference sequence). With V trimmed by 1 base and J by 2 bases, 1 base remained unmatched. This clone appeared a few times. Primers included in the PCR were 60 Vbeta and 13 Jbeta primers. Here immunoSEQ multiplex PCR was the method, and the copy in TCRdb shows in-frame clones only, minus some. The sample includes about 120,000 clones, about 8.6% seen only once; the top ten take approximately 6.6%. The specimen was PBMCs. V and J are TRBV19 and TRBJ2-1; TRBD2 matches at 11 bases. This TCR came from a woman aged 40 to 50 in good health and CMV-seropositive. The CDR3 here is CASSIVAGGPYNEQFF. The DNA of the CDR3 is TGTGCCAGTAGTATAGTAGCGGGGGGGCCCTACAATGAGCAGTTCTTC. Full variable domain (outside the CDR3, taken from reference TRBV19 and TRBJ2-1): DGGITQSPKYLFRKEGQNVTLSCEQNLNHDAMYWYRQDPGQGLRLIYYSQIVNDFQKGDIAEGYSVSREKKESFPLTVTSAQKNPTAFYLCASSIVAGGPYNEQFFGPGTRLTVL.